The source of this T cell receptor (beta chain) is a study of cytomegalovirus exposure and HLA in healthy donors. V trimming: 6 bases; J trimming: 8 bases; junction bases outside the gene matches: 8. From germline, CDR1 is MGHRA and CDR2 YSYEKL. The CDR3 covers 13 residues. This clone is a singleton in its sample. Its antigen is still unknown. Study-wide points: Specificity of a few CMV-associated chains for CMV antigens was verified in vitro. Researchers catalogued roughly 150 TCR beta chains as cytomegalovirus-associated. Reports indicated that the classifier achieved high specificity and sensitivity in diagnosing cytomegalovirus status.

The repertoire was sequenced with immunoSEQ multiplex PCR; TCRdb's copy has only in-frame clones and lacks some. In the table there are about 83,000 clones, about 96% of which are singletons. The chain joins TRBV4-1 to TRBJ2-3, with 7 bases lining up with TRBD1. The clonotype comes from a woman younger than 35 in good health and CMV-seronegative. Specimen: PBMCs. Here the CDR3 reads CASRGTQGVTQYF. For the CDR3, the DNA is TGCGCCAGCAGAGGCACTCAGGGGGTTACGCAGTATTTT.